This T cell receptor beta chain was captured by sequencing in a study of cytomegalovirus exposure and HLA in healthy donors (dated by TCRdb to the late 2010s). Background for the entire study: An earlier analysis of several hundred of the donors reported approximately 280 Gb of sequence data and around 100 million unique TCR beta sequences obtained from approximately 180 million T cells. An early release that covered around 590 HLA-typed donors contained 250 to 350 gigabases of sequencing data and approximately 85 million unique TCR sequences. Of the 300 to 500 genotyped donors, less than 90% were placed in the genetic ancestry cluster associated with self-reported Caucasian donors. The study aimed to test whether cataloging public T cell receptors could reveal signatures of past pathogen exposure. The study profiled the T cell repertoires of hundreds of subjects by immunosequencing and related them to cytomegalovirus serostatus. Along with the roughly 670-subject first cohort, a separate validation cohort of 120 different subjects was used. To predict cytomegalovirus infection status, the study brought together high-throughput TCR immunosequencing, statistical association of individual TCRs with disease status, and machine learning. To study patterns of TCR occurrence, a later analysis re-analyzed previously published TCR beta repertoires from 650 to 750 donors and added high-resolution HLA genotyping. Rather than using new phenotypic data, the later analysis identified candidate immune exposures from TCR beta sequences and from how often those sequences occurred across donors. In an earlier analysis of roughly 580 of the donors, high-throughput TCR beta sequencing was used to judge whether each TCR beta V gene segment behaved as functional or pseudogenic. Donor age, sex, ethnicity and CMV serostatus were compiled alongside the repertoire data. In a later genetic analysis, genome-wide SNP genotypes for about 55% of the 666 donors were used, and that subset was treated as a discovery cohort. All discovery cohort repertoires had been generated on a single sequencing platform. Class I and class II HLA loci were covered by the typing at four-digit resolution. Typing coverage differed by locus: A, B, C, DRB1 and DQB1 were typed in about 629-630 donors, DQA1 in 500 to 550, DPA1 in around 610, and DPB1 in around 440. Roughly 5 DR-DQ haplotypes were treated as single units for association and clustering because of strong linkage in the cohort. Among around 400 genotyped donors of the cohort, an average of around 240,000 unique TCR beta nucleotide sequences were sequenced per donor, roughly a sixth of them non-productive. The investigation overall reported the following: In a later analysis, several top co-occurrence clusters were reported to appear linked to parvovirus B19, influenza, CMV and Epstein-Barr virus. The study gave a list of roughly 150 TCR beta chains associated with cytomegalovirus. In a later analysis, most CMV-associated TCR beta chains were found to appear HLA-restricted, with HLA associations seemingly driven largely by CMV exposure. Immune exposure information for the cohort was limited to CMV serostatus. Because the 87-base-pair reads could not distinguish some IMGT-functional V segments, including TRBV6-2 and TRBV6-3, those segments were excluded. Linkage disequilibrium might explain the correlated functional status among segregating V segments, but an unknown experimental factor could not be excluded. The classifier was reported to diagnose cytomegalovirus status with high specificity and sensitivity in both the original cohort and the validation cohort. A later genetic analysis associated a missense DCLRE1C variant with V-gene and J-gene trimming of TCR beta chains, and an independent cohort replicated the association. In a later analysis, HLA-associated TCR beta chains showed more clonal expansion and lower generation probabilities than non-associated chains that were equally common. When HLA alleles, especially DR and DQ, strongly co-occurred, TCR associations were difficult to assign to individual alleles. In vitro tests confirmed that three of the cytomegalovirus-associated TCR beta chains recognize cytomegalovirus antigens. Compared with the roughly 670-donor mean, donors in an Asian-associated ancestry cluster had fewer N-insertions in productive TCRs, according to a later genetic analysis. Across donors, most TCR sequences were observed very rarely, whereas some public TCRs were present in many individuals. In a later analysis, around 15,000 TCR beta sequences were associated with specific HLA alleles at a false discovery rate of 0.05. Because some donors lacked HLA typing at each locus, the association tests relied only on the typed subset. Roughly uniform sequencing depth across donors was assumed in presence/absence analyses, although this assumption may not hold. Because counts were too low, about 18 rarely observed V segments, including chromosome 9 orphons, were left out of the earlier analysis of approximately 500 of the donors. The authors suggested that the approach could potentially be generalized to other disease states and immunological phenotypes. A further reported finding was that TCR beta sequences accurately predicted the HLA-A and HLA-B alleles for most subjects in the first cohort. Only TCR beta chains were sequenced in this cohort, and the absence of alpha or paired-chain data limited detectable features. In a later analysis, the rate of TCR association differed among HLA loci, with DRB1 alleles having the most associated TCRs and HLA-C alleles having the fewest. In an earlier analysis of some 500 of the donors, most TCR beta V segments were observed in productive rearrangements about 90% or about 30% of the time, broadly matching IMGT annotations. A cluster of highly shared sequence variants was judged likely to be a technical artifact of the sequencing pipeline.

Worth noting for this clone: The antigen this receptor binds is unknown. Base qualities are not recorded, but no much larger clone differs from it by a single base.

Library preparation used the immunoSEQ multiplex PCR assay. The multiplex PCR relied on a mix of 60 forward primers for TCR Vbeta segments and 13 reverse primers for TCR Jbeta segments. Amplification of the CDR3 region of rearranged TCR beta genes was performed with a multiplex PCR assay on genomic DNA. The amplified TCR beta libraries were sequenced on the Illumina HiSeq System as 87-base-pair reads. Turning to the authors' computational methods: In a later analysis, tens of millions of unique TCR beta chains were counted across the 650 to 750 repertoires, and around 10 million of these chains were shared by at least two donors. Raw reads were error-corrected and collapsed into unique sequences with a nearest-neighbor algorithm that merged closely related sequences to remove PCR and sequencing errors. Alignment of CDR3 sequences to IMGT reference sequences was used to assign V, D and J gene segments. Each retained sequence needed at least a six-nucleotide match to both a V gene segment and a J gene segment. Rearrangements were called productive when the CDR3 lacked stop codons and stayed in frame with V and J; all others were non-productive. Following IMGT convention, CDR3 was defined as the stretch from the second conserved V-encoded cysteine up to the conserved J-encoded phenylalanine. The earlier analysis of fewer than 750 of the donors excluded sequences that lacked an unambiguous match to a single V gene segment. An earlier analysis of a few hundred of the donors called V segments functional above 56.7% productive rearrangements and segregating when the between-donor standard deviation exceeded 5%. A statistical classification framework was built for diagnosing cytomegalovirus status from the catalog of TCR beta chain sequences. A later analysis assigned V and J genes by comparing TCR nucleotide sequences with IMGT/GENE-DB human TR gene sequences. A later analysis assigned CDR3 sequences and most-parsimonious VDJ recombination scenarios with the TCRdist pipeline. In a later analysis, each TCR beta chain was defined by its CDR3 amino acid sequence together with its V-gene family, and reads lacking a unique V-gene family were excluded. To address suspected cross-contamination and a sequencing artifact, a later analysis removed a few hundred highly shared, low-generation-probability nucleotide sequences. In a later analysis, a clonal expansion index for each public chain was calculated from normalized within-repertoire ranks of inferred template counts. In a later analysis, generation probabilities were computed using a VDJ recombination model fitted to out-of-frame rearrangements, and the results were checked against IGoR. In a later analysis, hypergeometric tests were used to score TCR-TCR, TCR-HLA and TCR-CMV co-occurrence, with a repertoire-size bias correction applied to TCR pairs. In a later analysis, false discovery rates were estimated by permuting HLA or CMV assignments 20 times. In a later analysis, co-occurring TCRs were grouped with DBSCAN, and TCRdist sequence similarity was added when clustering was performed within HLA-allele-positive subsets. Repertoires with fewer than 30,000 or more than 120,000 public chains were left out of co-occurrence clustering, as were five repertoires with anomalous nucleotide sharing. TCRdb took over this immuneACCESS table, retaining in-frame rearrangements with V and J assigned. Such tables are incomplete; in checked studies, under half of the missing clones stem from an unresolved V gene, and the remainder is unexplained. Clonal size and the V and J genes are those of that table, whereas D and trimming came from the DNA. The sample profile shows 200,000 to 250,000 clones; about 83% of them were found once. Together, the top ten hold approximately 1.5% of the sample.

The germline ends are 8 bases apart after V is trimmed by 2 bases and J by 1 base. The CDR3 starts with the cysteine, ends with the phenylalanine, and has 15 residues. The CDR3 DNA has 45 bases and is translated from base 1. According to the germline V gene (reference sequence), CDR1 reads MNHNY and CDR2 reads SVGAGI. The cohort consisted of hundreds of healthy bone marrow donors. At the time of sampling, all cohort members were nominally healthy, though unrecorded immune exposures were likely present. The donor tested CMV seronegative, placing the donor among the roughly 340 seronegative members of the cohort. Each donor provided a peripheral blood sample, and peripheral blood mononuclear cells were used for TCR beta sequencing. The Qiagen DNeasy Blood Extraction Kit was used to extract genomic DNA from the blood cell samples.

The source is a girl aged 10 to 17 in good health and CMV-seronegative. The sequenced sample consisted of PBMCs. This sequence uses TRBV6-6 and TRBJ1-4, and possibly TRBD1, on 5 matching bases. The CDR3 here reads CASSYGDRTNEKLFF. The DNA is as follows: TGTGCCAGCAGTTACGGTGACAGAACTAATGAAAAACTGTTTTTT.